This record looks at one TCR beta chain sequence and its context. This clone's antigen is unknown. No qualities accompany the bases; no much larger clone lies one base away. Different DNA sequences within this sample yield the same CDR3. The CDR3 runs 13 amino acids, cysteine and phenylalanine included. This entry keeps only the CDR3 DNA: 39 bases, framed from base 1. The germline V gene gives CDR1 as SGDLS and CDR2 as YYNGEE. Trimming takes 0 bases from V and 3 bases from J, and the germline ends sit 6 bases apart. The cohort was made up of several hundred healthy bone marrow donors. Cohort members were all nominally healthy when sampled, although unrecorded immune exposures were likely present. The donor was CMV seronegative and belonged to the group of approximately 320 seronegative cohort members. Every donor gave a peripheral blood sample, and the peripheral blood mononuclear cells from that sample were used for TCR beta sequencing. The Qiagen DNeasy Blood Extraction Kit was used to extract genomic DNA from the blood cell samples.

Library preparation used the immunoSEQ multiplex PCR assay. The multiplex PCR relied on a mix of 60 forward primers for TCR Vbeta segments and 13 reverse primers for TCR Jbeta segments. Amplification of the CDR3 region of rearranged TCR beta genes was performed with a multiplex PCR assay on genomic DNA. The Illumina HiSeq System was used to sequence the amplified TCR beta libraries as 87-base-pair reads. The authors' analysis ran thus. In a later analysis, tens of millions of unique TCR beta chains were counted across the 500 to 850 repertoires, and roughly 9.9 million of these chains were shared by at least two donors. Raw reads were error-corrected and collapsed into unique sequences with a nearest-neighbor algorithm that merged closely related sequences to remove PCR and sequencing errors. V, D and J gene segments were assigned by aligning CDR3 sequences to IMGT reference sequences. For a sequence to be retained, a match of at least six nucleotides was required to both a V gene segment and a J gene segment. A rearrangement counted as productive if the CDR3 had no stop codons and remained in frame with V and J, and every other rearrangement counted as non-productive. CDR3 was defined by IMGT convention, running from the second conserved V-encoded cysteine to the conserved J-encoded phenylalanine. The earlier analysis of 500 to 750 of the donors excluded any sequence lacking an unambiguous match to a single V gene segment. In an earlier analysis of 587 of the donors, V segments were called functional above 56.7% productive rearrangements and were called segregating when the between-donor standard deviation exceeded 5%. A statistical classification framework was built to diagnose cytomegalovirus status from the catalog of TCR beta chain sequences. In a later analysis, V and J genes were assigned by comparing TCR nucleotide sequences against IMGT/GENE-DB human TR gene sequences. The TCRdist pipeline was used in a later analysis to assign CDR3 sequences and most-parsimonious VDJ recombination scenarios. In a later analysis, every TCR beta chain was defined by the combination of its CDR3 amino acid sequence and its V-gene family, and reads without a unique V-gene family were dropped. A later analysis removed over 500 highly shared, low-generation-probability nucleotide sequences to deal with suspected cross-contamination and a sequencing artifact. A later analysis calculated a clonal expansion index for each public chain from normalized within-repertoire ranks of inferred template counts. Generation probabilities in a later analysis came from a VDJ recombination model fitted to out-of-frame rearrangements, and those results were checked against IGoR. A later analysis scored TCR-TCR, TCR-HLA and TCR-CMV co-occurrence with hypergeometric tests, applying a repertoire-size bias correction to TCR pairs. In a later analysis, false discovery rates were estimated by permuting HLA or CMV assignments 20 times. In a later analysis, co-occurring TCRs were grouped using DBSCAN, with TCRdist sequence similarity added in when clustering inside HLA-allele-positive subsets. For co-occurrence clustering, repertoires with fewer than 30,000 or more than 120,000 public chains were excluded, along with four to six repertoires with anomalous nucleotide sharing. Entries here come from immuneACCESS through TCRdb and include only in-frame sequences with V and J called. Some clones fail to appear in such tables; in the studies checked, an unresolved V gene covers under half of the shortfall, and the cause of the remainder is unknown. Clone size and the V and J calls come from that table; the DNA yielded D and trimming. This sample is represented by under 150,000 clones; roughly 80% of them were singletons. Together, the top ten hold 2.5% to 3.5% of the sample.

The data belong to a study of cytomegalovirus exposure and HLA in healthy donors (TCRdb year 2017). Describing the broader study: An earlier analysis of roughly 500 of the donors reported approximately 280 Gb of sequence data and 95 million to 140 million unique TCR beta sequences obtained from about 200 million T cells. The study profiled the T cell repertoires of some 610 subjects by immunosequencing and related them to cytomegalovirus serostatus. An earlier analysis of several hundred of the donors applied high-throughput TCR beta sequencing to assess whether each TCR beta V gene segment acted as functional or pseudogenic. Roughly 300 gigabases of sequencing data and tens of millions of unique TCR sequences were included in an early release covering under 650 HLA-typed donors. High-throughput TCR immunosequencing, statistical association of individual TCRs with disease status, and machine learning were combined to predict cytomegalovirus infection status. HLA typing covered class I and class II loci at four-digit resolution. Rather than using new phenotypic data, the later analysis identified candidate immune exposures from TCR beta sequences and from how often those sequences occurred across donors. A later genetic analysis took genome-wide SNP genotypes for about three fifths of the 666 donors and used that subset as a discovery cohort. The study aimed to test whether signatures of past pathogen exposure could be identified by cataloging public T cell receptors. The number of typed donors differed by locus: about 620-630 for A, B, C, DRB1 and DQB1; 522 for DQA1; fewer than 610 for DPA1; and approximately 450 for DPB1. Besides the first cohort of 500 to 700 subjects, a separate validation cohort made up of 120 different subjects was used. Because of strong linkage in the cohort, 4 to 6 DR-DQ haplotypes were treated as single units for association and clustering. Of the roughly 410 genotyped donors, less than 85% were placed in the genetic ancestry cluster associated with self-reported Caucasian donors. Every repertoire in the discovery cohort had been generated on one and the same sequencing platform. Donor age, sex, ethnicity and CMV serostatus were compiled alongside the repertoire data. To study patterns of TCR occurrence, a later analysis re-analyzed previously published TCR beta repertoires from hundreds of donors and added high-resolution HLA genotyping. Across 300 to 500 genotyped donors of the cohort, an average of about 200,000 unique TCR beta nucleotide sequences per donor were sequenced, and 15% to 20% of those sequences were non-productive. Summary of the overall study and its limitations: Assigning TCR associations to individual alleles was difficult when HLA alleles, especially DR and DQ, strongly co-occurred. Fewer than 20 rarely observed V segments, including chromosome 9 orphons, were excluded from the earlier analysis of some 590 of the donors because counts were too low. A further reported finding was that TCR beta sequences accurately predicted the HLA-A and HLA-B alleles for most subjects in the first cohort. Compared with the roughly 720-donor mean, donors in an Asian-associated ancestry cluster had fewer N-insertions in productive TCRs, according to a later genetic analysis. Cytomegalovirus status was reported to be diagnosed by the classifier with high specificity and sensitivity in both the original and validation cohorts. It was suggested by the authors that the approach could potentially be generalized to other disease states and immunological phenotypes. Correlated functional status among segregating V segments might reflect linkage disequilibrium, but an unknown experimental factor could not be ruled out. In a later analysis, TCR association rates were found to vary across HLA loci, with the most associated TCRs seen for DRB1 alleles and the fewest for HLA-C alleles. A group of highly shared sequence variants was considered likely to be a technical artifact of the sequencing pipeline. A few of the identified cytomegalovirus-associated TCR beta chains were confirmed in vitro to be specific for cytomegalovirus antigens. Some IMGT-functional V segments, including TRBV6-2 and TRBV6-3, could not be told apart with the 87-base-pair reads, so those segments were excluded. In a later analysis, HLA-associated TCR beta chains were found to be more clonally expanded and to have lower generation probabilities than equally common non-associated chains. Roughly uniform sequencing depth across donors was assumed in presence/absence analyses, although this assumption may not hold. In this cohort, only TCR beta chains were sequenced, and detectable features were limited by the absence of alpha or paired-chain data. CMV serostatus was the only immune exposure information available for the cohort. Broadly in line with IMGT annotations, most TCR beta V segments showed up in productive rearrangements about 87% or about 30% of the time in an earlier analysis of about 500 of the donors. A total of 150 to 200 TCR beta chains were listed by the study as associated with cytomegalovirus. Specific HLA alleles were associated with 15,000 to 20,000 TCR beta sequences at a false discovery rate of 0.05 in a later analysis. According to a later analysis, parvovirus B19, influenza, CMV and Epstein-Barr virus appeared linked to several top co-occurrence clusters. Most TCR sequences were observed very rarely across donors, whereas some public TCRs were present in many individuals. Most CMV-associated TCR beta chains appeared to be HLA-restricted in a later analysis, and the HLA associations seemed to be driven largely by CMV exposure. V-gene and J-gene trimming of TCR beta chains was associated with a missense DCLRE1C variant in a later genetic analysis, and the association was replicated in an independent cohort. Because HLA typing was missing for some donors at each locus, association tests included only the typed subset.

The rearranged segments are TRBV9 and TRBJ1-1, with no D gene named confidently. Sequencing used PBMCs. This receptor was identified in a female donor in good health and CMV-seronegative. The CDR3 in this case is CASSVAGDTEAFF. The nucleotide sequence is TGTGCCAGCAGCGTAGCGGGAGACACTGAAGCTTTCTTT.